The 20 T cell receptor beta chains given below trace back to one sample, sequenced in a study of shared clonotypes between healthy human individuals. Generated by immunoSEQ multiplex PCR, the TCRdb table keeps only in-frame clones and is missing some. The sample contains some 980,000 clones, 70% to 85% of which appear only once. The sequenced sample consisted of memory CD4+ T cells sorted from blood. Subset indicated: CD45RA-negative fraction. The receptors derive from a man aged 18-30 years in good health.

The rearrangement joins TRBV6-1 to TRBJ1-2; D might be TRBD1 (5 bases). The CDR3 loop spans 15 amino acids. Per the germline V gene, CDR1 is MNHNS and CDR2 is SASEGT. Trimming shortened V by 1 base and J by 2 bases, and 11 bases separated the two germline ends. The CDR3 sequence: CASSEGGFRNYGYTF. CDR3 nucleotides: TGTGCCAGCAGTGAAGGGGGGTTTCGGAACTATGGCTACACCTTC.

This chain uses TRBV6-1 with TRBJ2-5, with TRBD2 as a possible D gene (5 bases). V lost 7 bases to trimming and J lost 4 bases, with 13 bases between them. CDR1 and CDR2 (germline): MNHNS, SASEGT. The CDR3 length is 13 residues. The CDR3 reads CASIRTRGETQYF. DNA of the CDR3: TGTGCCAGCATCAGAACACGGGGAGAGACCCAGTACTTC.

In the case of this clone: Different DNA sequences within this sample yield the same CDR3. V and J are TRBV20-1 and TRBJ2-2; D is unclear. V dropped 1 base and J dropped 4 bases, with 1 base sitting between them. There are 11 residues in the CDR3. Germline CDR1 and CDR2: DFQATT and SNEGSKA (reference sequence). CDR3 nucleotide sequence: TGCAGTGCTAGAGTCACCGGGGAGCTGTTTTTT. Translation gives CSARVTGELFF.

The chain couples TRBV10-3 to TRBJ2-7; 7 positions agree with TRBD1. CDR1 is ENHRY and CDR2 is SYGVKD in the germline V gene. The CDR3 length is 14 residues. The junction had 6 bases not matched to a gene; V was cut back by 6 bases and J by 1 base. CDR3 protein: CAIRPGQTSYEQYF. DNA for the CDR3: TGTGCCATCAGACCGGGACAGACTTCCTACGAGCAGTACTTC.

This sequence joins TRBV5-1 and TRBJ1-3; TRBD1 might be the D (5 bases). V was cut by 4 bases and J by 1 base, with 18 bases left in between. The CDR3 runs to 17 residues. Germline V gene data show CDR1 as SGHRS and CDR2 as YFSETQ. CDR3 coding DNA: TGCGCCAGCAGCCTGGACACTACCAAAGGTTCTGGAAACACCATATATTTT. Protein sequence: CASSLDTTKGSGNTIYF.

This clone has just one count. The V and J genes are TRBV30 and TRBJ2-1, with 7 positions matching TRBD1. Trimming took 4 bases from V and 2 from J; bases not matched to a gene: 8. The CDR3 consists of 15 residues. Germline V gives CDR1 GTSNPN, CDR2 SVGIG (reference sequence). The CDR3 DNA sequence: TGTGCCTGGACTCGGTCCCAGGGGGCCTACAATGAGCAGTTCTTC. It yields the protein CAWTRSQGAYNEQFF.

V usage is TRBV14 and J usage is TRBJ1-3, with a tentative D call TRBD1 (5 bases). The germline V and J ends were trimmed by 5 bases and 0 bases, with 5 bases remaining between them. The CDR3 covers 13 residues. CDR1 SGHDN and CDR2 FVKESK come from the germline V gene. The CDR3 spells CASSGGSGNTIYF. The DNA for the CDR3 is TGTGCCAGCAGCGGGGGCTCTGGAAACACCATATATTTT.

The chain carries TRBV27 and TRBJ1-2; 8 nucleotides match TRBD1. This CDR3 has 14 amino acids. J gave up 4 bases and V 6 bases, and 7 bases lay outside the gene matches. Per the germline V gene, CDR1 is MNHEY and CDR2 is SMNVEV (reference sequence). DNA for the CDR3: TGTGCCAGCAGGGCAGGGGGCGACCCCTATGGCTACACCTTC. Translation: CASRAGGDPYGYTF.

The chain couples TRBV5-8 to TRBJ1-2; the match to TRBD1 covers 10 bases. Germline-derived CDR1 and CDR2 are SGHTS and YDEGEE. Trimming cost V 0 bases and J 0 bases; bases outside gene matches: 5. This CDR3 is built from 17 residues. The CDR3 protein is CASSLGTGGNPNYGYTF. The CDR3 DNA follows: TGTGCCAGCAGCTTGGGGACAGGGGGAAACCCTAACTATGGCTACACCTTC.

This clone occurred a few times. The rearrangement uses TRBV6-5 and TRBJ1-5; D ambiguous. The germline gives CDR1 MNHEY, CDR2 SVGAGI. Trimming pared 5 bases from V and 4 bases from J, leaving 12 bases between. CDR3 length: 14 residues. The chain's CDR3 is CASSPSVLNQPQHF. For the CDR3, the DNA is TGTGCCAGCAGTCCGTCCGTCCTAAATCAGCCCCAGCATTTT.

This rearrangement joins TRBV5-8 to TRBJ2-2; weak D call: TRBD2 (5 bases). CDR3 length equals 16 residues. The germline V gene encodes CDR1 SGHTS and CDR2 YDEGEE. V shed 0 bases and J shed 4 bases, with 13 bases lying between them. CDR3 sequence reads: CASSLVIALSTGELFF. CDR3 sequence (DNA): TGTGCCAGCAGCTTGGTCATAGCGTTATCCACCGGGGAGCTGTTTTTT.

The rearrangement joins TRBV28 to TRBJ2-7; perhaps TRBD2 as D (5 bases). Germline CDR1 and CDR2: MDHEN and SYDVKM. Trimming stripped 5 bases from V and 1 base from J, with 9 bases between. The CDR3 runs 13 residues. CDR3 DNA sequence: TGTGCCAGCAGTCAACTAGGGTCCTACGAGCAGTACTTC. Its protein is CASSQLGSYEQYF.

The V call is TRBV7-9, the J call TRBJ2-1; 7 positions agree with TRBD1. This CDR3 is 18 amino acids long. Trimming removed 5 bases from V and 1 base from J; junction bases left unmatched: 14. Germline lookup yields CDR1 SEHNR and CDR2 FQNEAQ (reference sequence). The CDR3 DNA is TGTGCCAGCAGCCCATCCTGGAGACAGGGATGGTCCTACAATGAGCAGTTCTTC. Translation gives CASSPSWRQGWSYNEQFF.

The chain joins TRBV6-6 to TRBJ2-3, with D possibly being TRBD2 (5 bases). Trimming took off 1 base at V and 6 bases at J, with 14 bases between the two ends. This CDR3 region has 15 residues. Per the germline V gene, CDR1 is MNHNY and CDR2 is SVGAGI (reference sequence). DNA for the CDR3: TGTGCCAGCAGTTACTACTCCCCGGGAATTGATACGCAGTATTTT. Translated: CASSYYSPGIDTQYF.

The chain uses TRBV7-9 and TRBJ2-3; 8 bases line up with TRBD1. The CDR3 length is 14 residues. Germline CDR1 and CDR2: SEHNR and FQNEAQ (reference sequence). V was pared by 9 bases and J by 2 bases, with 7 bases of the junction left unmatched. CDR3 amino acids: CASVRDRTTDTQYF. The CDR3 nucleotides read TGTGCCAGTGTCCGGGACAGGACCACAGATACGCAGTATTTT.

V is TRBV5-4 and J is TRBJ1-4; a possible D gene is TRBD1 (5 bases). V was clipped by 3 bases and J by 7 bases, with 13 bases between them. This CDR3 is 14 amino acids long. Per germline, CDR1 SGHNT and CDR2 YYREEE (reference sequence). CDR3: CASSSKGLGEKLFF. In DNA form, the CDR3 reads TGTGCCAGCAGCTCTAAGGGGTTGGGTGAAAAACTGTTTTTT. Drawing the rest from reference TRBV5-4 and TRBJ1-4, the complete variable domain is ETGVTQSPTHLIKTRGQQVTLRCSSQSGHNTVSWYQQALGQGPQFIFQYYREEENGRGNFPPRFSGLQFPNYSSELNVNALELDDSALYLCASSSKGLGEKLFFGSGTQLSVL.

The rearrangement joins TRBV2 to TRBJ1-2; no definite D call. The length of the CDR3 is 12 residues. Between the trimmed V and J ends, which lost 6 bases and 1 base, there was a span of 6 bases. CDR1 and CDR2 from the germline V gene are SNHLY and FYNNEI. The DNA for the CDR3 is TGTGCCAGCAGCGTATATAACTATGGCTACACCTTC. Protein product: CASSVYNYGYTF.

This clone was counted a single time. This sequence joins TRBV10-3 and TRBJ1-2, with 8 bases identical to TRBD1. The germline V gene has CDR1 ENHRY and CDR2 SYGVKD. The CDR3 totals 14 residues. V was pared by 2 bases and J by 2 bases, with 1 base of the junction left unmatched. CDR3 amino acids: CAISERTGNYGYTF. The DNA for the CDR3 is TGTGCCATCAGTGAGAGGACAGGGAACTATGGCTACACCTTC.

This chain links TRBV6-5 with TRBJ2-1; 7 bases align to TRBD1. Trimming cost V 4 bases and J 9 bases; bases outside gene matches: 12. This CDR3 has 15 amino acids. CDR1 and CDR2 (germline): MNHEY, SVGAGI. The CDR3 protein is CASSSPPIHRGEQFF. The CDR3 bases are TGTGCCAGCAGTTCACCTCCCATACACAGGGGTGAGCAGTTCTTC.

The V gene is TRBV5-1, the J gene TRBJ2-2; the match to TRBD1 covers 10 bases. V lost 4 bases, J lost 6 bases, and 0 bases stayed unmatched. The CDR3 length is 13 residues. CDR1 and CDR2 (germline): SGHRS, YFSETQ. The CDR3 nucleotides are TGCGCCAGCAGCGGGACAGGGGCCGGGGAGCTGTTTTTT. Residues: CASSGTGAGELFF.